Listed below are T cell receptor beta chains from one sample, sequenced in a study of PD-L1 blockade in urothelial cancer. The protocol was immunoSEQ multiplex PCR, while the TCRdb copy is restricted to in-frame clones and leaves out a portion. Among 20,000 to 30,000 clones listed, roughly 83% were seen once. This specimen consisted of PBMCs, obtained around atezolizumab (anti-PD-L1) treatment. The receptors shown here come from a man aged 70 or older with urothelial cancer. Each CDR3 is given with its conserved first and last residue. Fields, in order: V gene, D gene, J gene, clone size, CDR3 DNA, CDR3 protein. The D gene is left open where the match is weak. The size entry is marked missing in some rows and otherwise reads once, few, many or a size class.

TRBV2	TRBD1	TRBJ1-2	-	TGTGCCAGCAGTGAAGCGTTCTACAGGGGAGATGGCTACACCTTC	CASSEAFYRGDGYTF
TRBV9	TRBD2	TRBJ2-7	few	TGTGCCAGCAGCGTAACTAGCGGAACCTACGAGCAGTACTTC	CASSVTSGTYEQYF
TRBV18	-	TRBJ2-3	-	TGTGCCAGCTCACCACTCGGGGTTAGCACAGATACGCAGTATTTT	CASSPLGVSTDTQYF
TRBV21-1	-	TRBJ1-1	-	TGTGCCAGCAGTTGCGAGGGGGTCCCGAACACTGAAGCTTTCTTT	CASSCEGVPNTEAFF
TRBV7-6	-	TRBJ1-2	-	TGTGCCAGCAGCTTAGGAAGGAGGGAGGAGAACTATGGCTACACCTTC	CASSLGRREENYGYTF
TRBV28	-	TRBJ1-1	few	TGTGCCAGCAACCGAAGGGGGGGGTACACTGAAGCTTTCTTT	CASNRRGGYTEAFF
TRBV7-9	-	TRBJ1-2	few	TGTGCCAGCAGCTTATTACCACTCAACTATGGCTACACCTTC	CASSLLPLNYGYTF
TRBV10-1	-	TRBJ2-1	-	TGCGCCAGCAGTGAAAAGTTCTCCTCTGAGTTCACGAGGTTTGAGCAGTTCTTC	CASSEKFSSEFTRFEQFF
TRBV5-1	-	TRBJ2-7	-	TGCGCCAGCAGCGAGACAGGTGTTGGGCAGTACTTC	CASSETGVGQYF
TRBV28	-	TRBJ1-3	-	TGTGCCAGCCGGTTTGGAAACACCATATATTTT	CASRFGNTIYF
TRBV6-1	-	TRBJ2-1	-	TGTGCCAGCAGTGTAATTAGACAGAACAATGAGCAGTTCTTC	CASSVIRQNNEQFF
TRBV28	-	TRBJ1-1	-	TGTGCCAGCAGTTTAGTCCCCGGACAGCCAGCAGCTTTCTTT	CASSLVPGQPAAFF
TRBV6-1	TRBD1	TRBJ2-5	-	TGTGCCAGCAGGCGGGGACAGGGGTTAGCTGAGACCCAGTACTTC	CASRRGQGLAETQYF
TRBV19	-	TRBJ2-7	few	TGTGCCAGTAGTTTCGGCTACGAGCAGTACTTC	CASSFGYEQYF
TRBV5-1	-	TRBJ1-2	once	TGCGCCAGCAGCTCATCGGAGGCGGGGGGCTACACCTTC	CASSSSEAGGYTF
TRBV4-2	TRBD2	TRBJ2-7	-	TGTGCCAGCAGCCAAGAATCTATTCTAGCGGGGGCAGGGGACGAGCAGTACTTC	CASSQESILAGAGDEQYF